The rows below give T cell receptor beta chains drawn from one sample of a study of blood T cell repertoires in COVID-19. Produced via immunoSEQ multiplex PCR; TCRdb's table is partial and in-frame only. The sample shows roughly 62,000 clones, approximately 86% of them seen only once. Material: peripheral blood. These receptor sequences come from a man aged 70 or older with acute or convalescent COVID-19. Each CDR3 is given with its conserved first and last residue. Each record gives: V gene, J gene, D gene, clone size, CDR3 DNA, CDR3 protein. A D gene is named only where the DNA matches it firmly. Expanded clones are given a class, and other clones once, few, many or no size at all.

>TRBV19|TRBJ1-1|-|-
TGTGCCAGTAGTTCGTGGCTGAACACTGAAGCTTTCTTT
CASSSWLNTEAFF
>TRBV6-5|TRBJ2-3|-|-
TGTGCCAGCAGACAGACAGGGACTAGCACAGATACGCAGTATTTT
CASRQTGTSTDTQYF
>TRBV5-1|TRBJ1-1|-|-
TGCGCCAGCAGCCCCCGGGAACATAACACTGAAGCTTTCTTT
CASSPREHNTEAFF
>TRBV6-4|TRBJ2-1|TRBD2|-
TGTGCCAGCAGTAAATCCCCCGGGGGGGCCTCTTACAATGAGCAGTTCTTC
CASSKSPGGASYNEQFF
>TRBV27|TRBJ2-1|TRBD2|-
TGTGCCAGCAGTTTTATCAGCGGGAGCTCCTACAATGAGCAGTTCTTC
CASSFISGSSYNEQFF
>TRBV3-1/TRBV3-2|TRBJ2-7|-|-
TGTGCCGCCGCCGGGGTCTACGAGCAGTACTTC
CAAAGVYEQYF
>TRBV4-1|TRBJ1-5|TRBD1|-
TGCGCCAGCAGCCAATCTACAGGGGGCCCTAAGCAGCCCCAGCATTTT
CASSQSTGGPKQPQHF
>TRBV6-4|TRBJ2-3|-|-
TGTGCCAGCAGCAACTTCCTAGGGGGTTCCACAGATACGCAGTATTTT
CASSNFLGGSTDTQYF
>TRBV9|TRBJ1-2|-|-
TGTGCCAGCAGCGGAATCCAGGGGAACTATGGCTACACCTTC
CASSGIQGNYGYTF
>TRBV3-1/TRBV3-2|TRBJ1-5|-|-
TGTGCCAGCAGCCAAGGGACAGTGAATCAGCCCCAGCATTTT
CASSQGTVNQPQHF
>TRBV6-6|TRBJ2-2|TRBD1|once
TGTGCCAGCGTCGACAGGGTCACCGGGGAGCTGTTTTTT
CASVDRVTGELFF
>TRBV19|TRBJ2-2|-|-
TGTGCCAGTAGTATCCAGGGGCAAGTCGCCGGGGAGCTGTTTTTT
CASSIQGQVAGELFF
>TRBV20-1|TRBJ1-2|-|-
TGCAGTGCTAGTCCTACAGGGATTGGCTACACCTTC
CSASPTGIGYTF
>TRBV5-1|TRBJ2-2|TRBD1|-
TGCGCCAGCAGCAACAGGGGGCCCGGGGAGCTGTTTTTT
CASSNRGPGELFF
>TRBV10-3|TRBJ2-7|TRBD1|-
TGTGCCATCAGTGGGGCAGGGGGTTCCCTAGACGAGCAGTACTTC
CAISGAGGSLDEQYF
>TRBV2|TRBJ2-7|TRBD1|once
TGTGCCAGTCGAAAGGGGGCCCCCTACGAGCAGTACTTC
CASRKGAPYEQYF
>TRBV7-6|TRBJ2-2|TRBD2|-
TGTGCCAGCAGCTCCCCGACTAGCGGGAGGGCCCGTGACACCGGGGAGCTGTTTTTT
CASSSPTSGRARDTGELFF
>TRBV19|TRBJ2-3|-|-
TGTGCCAGTAAACAGCTTGATGGGACAGATACGCAGTATTTT
CASKQLDGTDTQYF
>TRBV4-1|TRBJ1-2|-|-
TGCGCCAGCAGCCAAGTGATGCCAGGGCGTGGCTACACCTTC
CASSQVMPGRGYTF
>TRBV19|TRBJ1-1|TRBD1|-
TGTGCCAGTTCTTACAGGGGGAACACTGAAGCTTTCTTT
CASSYRGNTEAFF
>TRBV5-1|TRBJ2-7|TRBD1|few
TGCGCCAGCAGCTCAGACAGGGGGAGGGAGCAGTACTTC
CASSSDRGREQYF
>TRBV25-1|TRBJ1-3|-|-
TGTGCCAGCAATTCAGGGACTGGAAACACCATATATTTT
CASNSGTGNTIYF
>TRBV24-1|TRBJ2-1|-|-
TGTGCCACCAGTGCCCCCACAGGGTTCAATGAGCAGTTCTTC
CATSAPTGFNEQFF
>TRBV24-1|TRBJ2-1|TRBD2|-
TGTGCCACCAGTGATACACTAGCGGGGGCCTACAATGAGCAGTTCTTC
CATSDTLAGAYNEQFF
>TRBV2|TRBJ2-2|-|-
TGTGCCAGCAGCAGGAACGTGGACACCGGGGAGCTGTTTTTT
CASSRNVDTGELFF
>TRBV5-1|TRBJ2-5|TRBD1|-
TGCGCCAGCAGCTCGCACAGGGGGCGCGGTCAAGAGACCCAGTACTTC
CASSSHRGRGQETQYF
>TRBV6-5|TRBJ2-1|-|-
TGTGCCAGCAAAACTCAAAGCTCCTACAATGAGCAGTTCTTC
CASKTQSSYNEQFF
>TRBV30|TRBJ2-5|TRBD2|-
TGTGCCTGGAGTGCGGGGGGGCTCCAAGAGACCCAGTACTTC
CAWSAGGLQETQYF
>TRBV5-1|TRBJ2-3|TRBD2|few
TGCGCCAGCAGCCGGACTAGCGGGAGGGCCGATACGCAGTATTTT
CASSRTSGRADTQYF
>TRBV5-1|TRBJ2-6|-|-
TGCGCCAGCAGCCTTGGGGGGTCTGGGGCCAACGTCCTGACTTTC
CASSLGGSGANVLTF
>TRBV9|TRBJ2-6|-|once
TGTGCCAGCAGCGTTGGAGCCTACTCTGGGGCCAACGTCCTGACTTTC
CASSVGAYSGANVLTF
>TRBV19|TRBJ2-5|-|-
TGTGCCAGTATGGGCGGGGGCGCAGGTCAAGAGACCCAGTACTTC
CASMGGGAGQETQYF
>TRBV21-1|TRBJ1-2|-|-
TGTGCCGGGGACTTGCGGGGTGGCTACACCTTC
CAGDLRGGYTF
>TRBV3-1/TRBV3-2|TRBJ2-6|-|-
TGTGCCAGCAGCCCCGGACAGAGCTCTGGGGCCAACGTCCTGACTTTC
CASSPGQSSGANVLTF
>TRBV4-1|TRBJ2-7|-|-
TGCGCCAGCAGCCAAGATGAAAGGGGCTACGAGCAGTACTTC
CASSQDERGYEQYF
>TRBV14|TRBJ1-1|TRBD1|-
TGTGCCAGCAGCCAAGTCCTTCCTGGGACAGGGAGAACTGAAGCTTTCTTT
CASSQVLPGTGRTEAFF
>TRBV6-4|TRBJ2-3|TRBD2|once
TGTGCCAGCAGTGAAATGGCGCTACGGGAGGGCCAAGATACGCAGTATTTT
CASSEMALREGQDTQYF
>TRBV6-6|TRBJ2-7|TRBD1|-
TGTGCCAGCAGTGAGCGGGACAGGGGAAGCGAGCAGTACTTC
CASSERDRGSEQYF
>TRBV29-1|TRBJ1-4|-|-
TGCAGCGTTGAAGACCCAGCAACTAATGAAAAACTGTTTTTT
CSVEDPATNEKLFF
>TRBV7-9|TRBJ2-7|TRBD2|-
TGTGCCAGCAGCAACTCCGGGACTAGCGGGAGGATCTCCTACGAGCAGTACTTC
CASSNSGTSGRISYEQYF
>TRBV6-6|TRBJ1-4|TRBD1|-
TGTGCCACGGGACAGGGAAATGAAAAACTGTTTTTT
CATGQGNEKLFF
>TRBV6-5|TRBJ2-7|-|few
TGTGCCAGCAGCGACGGAGTCGCGCAGTACTTC
CASSDGVAQYF
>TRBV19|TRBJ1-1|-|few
TGTGCCAGTAGTCAACAGATGAACACTGAAGCTTTCTTT
CASSQQMNTEAFF
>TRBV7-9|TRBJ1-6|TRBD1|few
TGTGCCAGCAGCTTGACAGGGTATAATTCACCCCTCCACTTT
CASSLTGYNSPLHF
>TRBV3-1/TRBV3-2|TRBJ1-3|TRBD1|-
TGTGCCAGCAGCCGATCGTCAACAGGGGCTGGAAACACCATATATTTT
CASSRSSTGAGNTIYF